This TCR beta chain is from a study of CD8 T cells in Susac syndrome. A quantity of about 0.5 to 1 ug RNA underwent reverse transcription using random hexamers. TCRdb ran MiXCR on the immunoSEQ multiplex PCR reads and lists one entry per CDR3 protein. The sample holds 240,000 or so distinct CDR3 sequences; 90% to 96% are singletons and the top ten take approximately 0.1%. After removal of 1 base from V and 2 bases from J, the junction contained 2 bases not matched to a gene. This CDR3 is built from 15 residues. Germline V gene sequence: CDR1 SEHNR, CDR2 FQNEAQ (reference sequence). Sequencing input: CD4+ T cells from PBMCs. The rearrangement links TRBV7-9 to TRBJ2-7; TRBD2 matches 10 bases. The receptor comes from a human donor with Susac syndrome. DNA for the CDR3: TGTGCCAGCAGCTTAGTCCTAGCGGGGGCCTACGAGCAGTACTTC. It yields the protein CASSLVLAGAYEQYF.